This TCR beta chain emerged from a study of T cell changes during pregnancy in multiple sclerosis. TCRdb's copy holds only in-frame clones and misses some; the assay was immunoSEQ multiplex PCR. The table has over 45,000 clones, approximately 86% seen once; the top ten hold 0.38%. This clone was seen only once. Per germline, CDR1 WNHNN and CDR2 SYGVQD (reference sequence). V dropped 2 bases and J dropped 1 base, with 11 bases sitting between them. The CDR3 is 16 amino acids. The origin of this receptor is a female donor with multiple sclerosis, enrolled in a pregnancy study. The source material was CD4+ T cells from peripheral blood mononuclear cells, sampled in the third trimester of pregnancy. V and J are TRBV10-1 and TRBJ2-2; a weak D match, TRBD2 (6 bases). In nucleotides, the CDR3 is TGCGCCAGCAGTGAGCACGGGGGAGGGAACACCGGGGAGCTGTTTTTT. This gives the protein CASSEHGGGNTGELFF.